These 30 T cell receptor beta chains originate from one sample sequenced in a study of blood T cell repertoires in COVID-19. The table came from immunoSEQ multiplex PCR; TCRdb's copy has only in-frame clones and leaves some out. The table has 150,000 or so clones, 75% to 90% seen once; the top ten hold about 4.4%. Sequencing was performed on PBMCs or T cells enriched from blood (not recorded which). The receptor set was obtained from a woman aged 50 to 65 who had recovered from COVID-19.

The gene calls are TRBV30 and TRBJ1-2; perhaps TRBD1 as D (5 bases). The CDR3 is 12 residues long. CDR1 and CDR2 (germline): GTSNPN, SVGIG (reference sequence). The ends were cut back, 8 bases at V and 5 bases at J, with 15 bases in the middle. The CDR3 sequence: CAGHTGSYGYTF. CDR3 coding DNA: TGTGCCGGACACACGGGCTCTTATGGCTACACCTTC.

V usage is TRBV7-2 and J usage is TRBJ2-1, with TRBD2 matching over 14 bases. Germline loops: CDR1 SGHTA, CDR2 FQGNSA. V trimming: 5 bases; J trimming: 0 bases; junction bases outside the gene matches: 9. The CDR3 runs to 19 residues. Here the CDR3 DNA reads TGTGCCAGCAGCCCAGGTAGGACTAGCGGGGGGAGCTCCTACAATGAGCAGTTCTTC. Translating gives CASSPGRTSGGSSYNEQFF.

This chain connects TRBV5-1 to TRBJ2-1, with TRBD2 identical over 11 bases. The J segment lost 2 bases and the V segment lost 4 bases, leaving 8 bases of the junction unmatched. CDR3 length equals 17 residues. Germline V gene data show CDR1 as SGHRS and CDR2 as YFSETQ. In nucleotides, the CDR3 is TGCGCCAGCAGCCCGCGACTAGCGGGGTACCCCTACAATGAGCAGTTCTTC. Its translation: CASSPRLAGYPYNEQFF. The full variable domain, its missing parts supplied by reference TRBV5-1 and TRBJ2-1, is KAGVTQTPRYLIKTRGQQVTLSCSPISGHRSVSWYQQTPGQGLQFLFEYFSETQRNKGNFPGRFSGRQFSNSRSEMNVSTLELGDSALYLCASSPRLAGYPYNEQFFGPGTRLTVL.

This clone is a singleton in its sample. The J gene is TRBJ2-2, the V gene TRBV2; 9 bases match TRBD2. Germline values: CDR1 SNHLY, CDR2 FYNNEI. Trimming cost V 6 bases and J 6 bases; bases outside gene matches: 8. The CDR3 is 15 residues long. CDR3 sequence: CASREGLALSGELFF. The DNA of the CDR3 is TGTGCCAGCAGGGAGGGACTAGCTTTATCCGGGGAGCTGTTTTTT.

This clone was found once. The rearrangement uses TRBV6-4 and TRBJ2-1; no clear D. Trimming left V 3 bases short and J 6 bases short, with 9 bases between. Germline CDR1 reads MRHNA; CDR2 reads SNTAGT. The CDR3 is 13 amino acids. The DNA of the CDR3 is TGTGCCAGCAGTGAATCCGAGCGCAATGAGCAGTTCTTC. Translation: CASSESERNEQFF.

The chain uses TRBV5-1 and TRBJ1-2; 9 nucleotides agree with TRBD1. V lost 0 bases, J lost 4 bases, and 4 bases stayed unmatched. Germline loops: CDR1 SGHRS, CDR2 YFSETQ. The CDR3 contains 15 residues. CDR3 amino acids: CASSLDGTGSYGYTF. The CDR3 DNA reads as TGCGCCAGCAGCTTGGATGGGACAGGGTCCTATGGCTACACCTTC.

The genes are TRBV25-1 and TRBJ2-3; the D is unclear. The germline V and J ends were trimmed by 5 bases and 1 base, with 13 bases remaining between them. The CDR3 has 15 residues. CDR1 MGHDK and CDR2 SYGVNS come from the germline V gene. The CDR3 is CASSLRSRGTDTQYF. CDR3 sequence (DNA): TGTGCCAGCAGTCTACGGTCACGGGGCACAGATACGCAGTATTTT.

The chain has TRBV27 and TRBJ1-1, with a tentative D call TRBD1 (5 bases). CDR3 length: 14 residues. V was shortened by 3 bases and J by 5 bases, with 13 bases between the two germline ends. CDR1 is MNHEY and CDR2 is SMNVEV in the germline V gene (reference sequence). The CDR3 DNA follows: TGTGCCAGCAGTTTCGGACGTGGGGGGACTGAAGCTTTCTTT. Encoded protein: CASSFGRGGTEAFF.

The V and J genes are TRBV19 and TRBJ1-2; no clear D gene. V lost 3 bases to trimming and J lost 8 bases, with 16 bases between them. CDR3 size: 14 residues. Germline CDR1 reads LNHDA; CDR2 reads SQIVND (reference sequence). The CDR3: CASSMRYRERGYTF. CDR3 coding DNA: TGTGCCAGTAGTATGAGGTACCGTGAGCGAGGCTACACCTTC.

The gene calls are TRBV18 and TRBJ1-5; perhaps TRBD1 as D (5 bases). The germline V and J ends were trimmed by 6 bases and 9 bases, with 12 bases remaining between them. Germline CDR1 and CDR2: KGHSH and LQKENI. The CDR3 contains 12 residues. The CDR3 sequence: CASSQEQGPQHF. CDR3 nucleotide sequence: TGTGCCAGCTCGCAGGAGCAGGGGCCCCAGCATTTT.

This chain joins TRBV6-5 and TRBJ1-1; 7 bases match TRBD1. Per the germline V gene, CDR1 is MNHEY and CDR2 is SVGAGI. The CDR3 is made up of 14 amino acids. Losses at the gene ends were 5 bases for V and 7 bases for J; bases not matched to a gene: 10. The CDR3 loop reads CASSLLEGALEAFF. CDR3 DNA: TGTGCCAGCAGTCTCCTCGAGGGGGCACTTGAAGCTTTCTTT.

The J gene is TRBJ1-6, the V gene TRBV7-3, with a tentative D call TRBD1 (6 bases). CDR3 length: 14 residues. V shed 7 bases and J shed 6 bases, with 13 bases lying between them. Germline assignment: CDR1 SGHTA and CDR2 FQGTGA. The CDR3 region is CASTPDSVNSPLHF. The CDR3 DNA sequence: TGTGCCAGCACCCCGGACAGCGTTAATTCACCCCTCCACTTT.

This rearrangement joins TRBV13 to TRBJ2-5, with 9 nucleotides matching TRBD2. Trimming cost V 5 bases and J 1 base; bases outside gene matches: 14. The CDR3 is 18 residues long. Per the germline V gene, CDR1 is PRHDT and CDR2 is FYEKMQ (reference sequence). The chain's CDR3 is CASSPNDFQRGAQETQYF. The CDR3 nucleotides read TGTGCCAGCAGCCCAAACGACTTTCAGCGGGGGGCCCAAGAGACCCAGTACTTC.

The rearrangement links TRBV5-5 to TRBJ2-2; 9 bases are a match to TRBD2. Trimming cost V 1 base and J 0 bases; bases outside gene matches: 1. This CDR3 has 16 amino acids. Per the germline V gene, CDR1 is SGHKS and CDR2 is YYEKEE (reference sequence). As DNA, the CDR3 is TGTGCCAGCAGCTTGAGCGGGAGGTCGAACACCGGGGAGCTGTTTTTT. This translates into CASSLSGRSNTGELFF.

This rearrangement joins TRBV29-1 to TRBJ1-3; D gene uncertain. Germline lookup yields CDR1 SQVTM and CDR2 ANQGSEA. The CDR3 totals 11 residues. V dropped 4 bases and J dropped 4 bases, with 5 bases sitting between them. The CDR3 DNA follows: TGCAGCGTTGCCGAGGGAAACACCATATATTTT. This codes for CSVAEGNTIYF.

In this sample, this clone turned up once. The V gene is TRBV5-6, the J gene TRBJ1-5; no firm D call. V lost 4 bases and J lost 4, with 9 bases in between. The CDR3 spans 13 residues. Germline loops: CDR1 SGHDT, CDR2 YYEEEE. The CDR3 DNA reads as TGTGCCAGCAGCCGGAGGTGGAATCAGCCCCAGCATTTT. Its protein product is CASSRRWNQPQHF.

This chain joins TRBV4-1 and TRBJ2-7; D is perhaps TRBD2 (5 bases). Per germline, CDR1 MGHRA and CDR2 YSYEKL. V was trimmed by 6 bases and J by 6 bases, leaving 15 bases between them. This CDR3 region has 13 residues. CDR3 amino acids: CASSPDDGSEQYV. The CDR3 nucleotides are TGCGCCAGCAGTCCCGACGATGGGAGCGAGCAGTACGTC.

V is TRBV7-8 and J is TRBJ1-4, with TRBD1 identical over 9 bases. With V trimmed by 5 bases and J by 5 bases, 6 bases remained unmatched. CDR1 is SGHVS, CDR2 FQNEAQ, per germline. The CDR3 has 15 amino acids. CDR3 nucleotides: TGTGCCAGCAGCACGAGACAGGGGGGAAATGAAAAACTGTTTTTT. Its translation: CASSTRQGGNEKLFF.

The CDR3 sequence is CASSQDQRRAGELFF. CDR3 bases: TGCGCCAGCAGCCAAGATCAGCGGAGGGCAGGGGAGCTGTTTTTT. The V gene is TRBV4-3, the J gene TRBJ2-2, with a weak D call TRBD2 (6 bases). Germline V gene data show CDR1 as LGHNA and CDR2 as YSLEER. The ends were cut back, 0 bases at V and 8 bases at J, with 13 bases in the middle. There are 15 residues in the CDR3.

The chain combines TRBV30 with TRBJ1-1; TRBD1 matches 7 bases. With 4 bases clipped from V and 1 base from J, the junction kept 9 bases outside the gene matches. The CDR3 runs to 15 residues. The germline gives CDR1 GTSNPN, CDR2 SVGIG (reference sequence). This CDR3 reads CAWTKMGQWNTEAFF. The CDR3 DNA reads as TGTGCCTGGACTAAGATGGGACAGTGGAACACTGAAGCTTTCTTT.

This clone was observed a single time. The DNA of the CDR3 is TGTGCCAGCAGTTGGCTCGGGACAGGGGGTAAAGATACGCAGTATTTT. This encodes CASSWLGTGGKDTQYF. This chain connects TRBV6-6 to TRBJ2-3, with 11 positions matching TRBD1. V trimming: 4 bases; J trimming: 5 bases; junction bases outside the gene matches: 8. The germline gives CDR1 MNHNY, CDR2 SVGAGI (reference sequence). The CDR3 runs to 16 residues.

The chain employs TRBV15 and TRBJ1-2; the D is unclear. The V gene's germline CDR1 is LNHNV and CDR2 YYDKDF (reference sequence). CDR3 length equals 14 residues. V was trimmed by 0 bases and J by 3 bases, leaving 8 bases between them. The CDR3 DNA reads TGTGCCACCAGCAGAGATGTAGAGGACTATGGCTACACCTTC. This encodes CATSRDVEDYGYTF.

The CDR3 region is CASSFPLASQETQYF. Written as DNA, the CDR3 is TGTGCCAGCAGCTTCCCTCTAGCGAGCCAAGAGACCCAGTACTTC. V and J are TRBV5-4 and TRBJ2-5, with D maybe TRBD2 (6 bases). CDR1 is SGHNT and CDR2 is YYREEE in the germline V gene (reference sequence). V lost 2 bases and J 1 base, leaving 12 bases between the germline ends. CDR3 size: 15 residues.

This chain uses TRBV7-2 with TRBJ1-6; D is possibly TRBD1 (6 bases). Trimming removed 6 bases at V and 7 bases at J, with 13 bases between. CDR1 is SGHTA, CDR2 FQGNSA, per germline. The CDR3 length is 14 residues. The CDR3: CASRPTGLNSPLHF. Here the CDR3 DNA reads TGTGCCAGCAGGCCAACAGGGTTAAATTCACCCCTCCACTTT.

The chain links TRBV9 to TRBJ2-2; 9 bases are shared with TRBD2. The CDR3 has 16 amino acids. Germline V gives CDR1 SGDLS, CDR2 YYNGEE. Trimming took 4 bases from V and 9 from J; bases not matched to a gene: 13. The DNA of the CDR3 is TGTGCCAGCAGCCCACGAGATAGCGGGAGAGGCCGGGAGCTGTTTTTT. Encoded protein: CASSPRDSGRGRELFF.

The genes are TRBV28 and TRBJ1-2, with TRBD1 identical over 9 bases. V shed 6 bases and J 4 bases; nucleotides not matched to a gene: 0. CDR1 is MDHEN and CDR2 is SYDVKM in the germline V gene. There are 12 residues in the CDR3. The CDR3 DNA sequence: TGTGCCAGCAGGACAGGGGGCTATGGCTACACCTTC. Residues: CASRTGGYGYTF.

In DNA, the CDR3 is TGTGCCAGCCGGACAGGCCACCAAGAGACCCAGTACTTC. Amino acids: CASRTGHQETQYF. The chain combines TRBV28 with TRBJ2-5, with 7 nucleotides matching TRBD1. V lost 8 bases and J lost 0; bases outside the gene matches: 3. Per germline, CDR1 MDHEN and CDR2 SYDVKM. The CDR3 covers 13 residues.

The rearrangement uses TRBV5-1 and TRBJ1-1; D remains ambiguous. From germline, CDR1 is SGHRS and CDR2 YFSETQ. This CDR3 contains 13 residues. The V and J ends lost 0 bases and 10 bases respectively, with 13 bases between them. CDR3 in DNA: TGCGCCAGCAGCTTGGAAACATTTCGTGGAGCTTTCTTT. Protein sequence: CASSLETFRGAFF.

V and J are TRBV30 and TRBJ1-5; 8 nucleotides align to TRBD1. The J segment lost 5 bases and the V segment lost 4 bases, leaving 7 bases of the junction unmatched. The V gene's germline CDR1 is GTSNPN and CDR2 SVGIG (reference sequence). The CDR3 spans 14 residues. The DNA for the CDR3 is TGTGCCTGGAACAGACAGGGGTCCTATCAGCCCCAGCATTTT. Its translation: CAWNRQGSYQPQHF.

This clone was seen a few times. The CDR3 DNA reads TGTGCCAGCAGTAGATCCAGGGGAGATGGCTACACCTTC. Translating it yields CASSRSRGDGYTF. This rearrangement joins TRBV28 to TRBJ1-2, with D possibly being TRBD1 (6 bases). The CDR3 extends over 13 amino acids. Trimming stripped 5 bases from V and 6 bases from J, with 13 bases between. Per the germline V gene, CDR1 is MDHEN and CDR2 is SYDVKM.